Presented here are 16 T cell receptor beta chains from one specimen sequenced in a study of beta chain features in type 1 diabetes. Study-wide points: The study found moderately but significantly shorter TCRB CDR3s in all four CD4+ subsets of Type 1 diabetes patients.

Their cognate antigens are unknown. The isolated RNA, all of it, was reverse transcribed, so expressed TCRB transcripts were what got sequenced. This table comes from immunoSEQ multiplex PCR, and its TCRdb copy is limited to in-frame clones, with some not included. The sample lists about 340,000 clones, approximately 13% occurring once. The source material was naive CD4+ T cells from blood. The receptors were sampled from a woman aged 18-29 years with type 1 diabetes.

The sample holds a few counts of this clone. The chain carries TRBV30 and TRBJ1-2, with no clear D. This CDR3 contains 17 residues. Trimming stripped 1 base from V and 0 bases from J, with 18 bases between. Per germline, CDR1 GTSNPN and CDR2 SVGIG (reference sequence). This CDR3 reads CAWSDRAVLGANYGYTF. For the CDR3, the DNA is TGTGCCTGGAGTGACCGAGCGGTTTTGGGAGCTAACTATGGCTACACCTTC.

The sample holds a few counts of this clone. This chain uses TRBV11-2 with TRBJ2-5; D is possibly TRBD2 (5 bases). From germline, CDR1 is SGHAT and CDR2 FQNNGV. The CDR3 runs to 14 residues. V lost 3 bases to trimming and J lost 1 base, with 9 bases between them. The CDR3 sequence: CASSLGVVQETQYF. Written as DNA, the CDR3 is TGTGCCAGCAGCTTGGGAGTGGTCCAAGAGACCCAGTACTTC.

The chain combines TRBV5-1 with TRBJ2-3; D possibly corresponds to TRBD2 (6 bases). The ends were cut back, 4 bases at V and 2 bases at J, with 20 bases in the middle. The CDR3 is 17 residues long. Germline loops: CDR1 SGHRS, CDR2 YFSETQ. As DNA, the CDR3 is TGCGCCAGCAGCGGATGGGCAGCGGGTAAACCCACAGATACGCAGTATTTT. Protein: CASSGWAAGKPTDTQYF.

This rearrangement joins TRBV4-3 to TRBJ2-5, with TRBD2 matching 7 bases. V dropped 1 base and J dropped 4; count of bases not matched to a gene: 9. CDR1 and CDR2 from the germline V gene are LGHNA and YSLEER. The CDR3 has 16 amino acids. The CDR3 loop is CASSQVAGRGAETQYF. The DNA of the CDR3 is TGCGCCAGCAGCCAAGTGGCAGGGAGGGGAGCAGAGACCCAGTACTTC.

The chain employs TRBV21-1 and TRBJ2-5; the D call of TRBD2 is as the table states it, not checked on the DNA. TRBV21-1 is marked as a pseudogene. CDR3 length: 16 amino acids. CDR3 protein: CASIGIPWVIQETQYF. As DNA, the CDR3 is TGTGCCAGCATCGGGATCCCATGGGTAATCCAAGAGACCCAGTACTTC.

The chain employs TRBV11-2 and TRBJ2-1; maybe TRBD1 (6 bases). Germline CDR1 is SGHAT and CDR2 is FQNNGV. Trimming removed 0 bases at V and 4 bases at J, with 10 bases between. The CDR3 runs to 15 residues. The CDR3, as DNA: TGTGCCAGCAGCTTAGAAGGGGGACCATACAATGAGCAGTTCTTC. Translating gives CASSLEGGPYNEQFF. Based on the CDR3 plus reference TRBV11-2 and TRBJ2-1, the full variable domain is EAGVAQSPRYKIIEKRQSVAFWCNPISGHATLYWYQQILGQGPKLLIQFQNNGVVDDSQLPKDRFSAERLKGVDSTLKIQPAKLEDSAVYLCASSLEGGPYNEQFFGPGTRLTVL.

This clone was seen more than once but under ten times. This CDR3 is also generated by other DNA sequences in the sample. The chain couples TRBV29-1 to TRBJ1-2, with 11 nucleotides matching TRBD1. The CDR3 runs 13 residues. Germline assignment: CDR1 SQVTM and CDR2 ANQGSEA. The V gene end was trimmed by 7 bases and the J gene end by 2 bases; junction bases not matched to a gene: 3. The CDR3 DNA follows: TGCAGCGCTGGACAGGGGGCCAACTATGGCTACACCTTC. Translation gives CSAGQGANYGYTF.

The J gene is TRBJ2-1, the V gene TRBV7-2; 11 bases match TRBD2. CDR3 length: 15 amino acids. Trimming cost V 5 bases and J 8 bases; bases outside gene matches: 8. The germline CDR1 and CDR2 sequences are SGHTA and FQGNSA. CDR3 nucleotides: TGTGCCAGCAGCCCCACTAGCGGGAGTTTCCATGAGCAGTTCTTC. Translating gives CASSPTSGSFHEQFF.

This clone turned up a few times. J is TRBJ1-2 and V is TRBV28; 9 bases are a match to TRBD1. This CDR3 region has 12 residues. Unmatched junction bases numbered 3, after V lost 6 bases and J lost 7 bases. Germline values: CDR1 MDHEN, CDR2 SYDVKM. This chain's CDR3 is CASRGQGGGYTF. The DNA for the CDR3 is TGTGCCAGCAGGGGACAGGGCGGTGGCTACACCTTC.

This clone turned up a few times. The chain is built from TRBV12-5 and TRBJ2-5, with TRBD2 as a possible D gene (5 bases). The V end was cut by 7 bases, the J end by 5 bases, with 17 bases between. This CDR3 is 14 amino acids long. From germline, CDR1 is LGHNT and CDR2 FRNRAP. The CDR3 region is CASAGRETGETQYF. CDR3 DNA: TGTGCTAGTGCTGGCCGGGAAACGGGTGAGACCCAGTACTTC. The whole variable domain, filled in from reference TRBV12-5 and TRBJ2-5, reads DARVTQTPRHKVTEMGQEVTMRCQPILGHNTVFWYRQTMMQGLELLAYFRNRAPLDDSGMPKDRFSAEMPDATLATLKIQPSEPRDSAVYFCASAGRETGETQYFGPGTRLLVL.

V usage is TRBV5-6 and J usage is TRBJ1-2, with a possible D match to TRBD1 (6 bases). CDR1 SGHDT and CDR2 YYEEEE come from the germline V gene. The CDR3 is 14 residues long. V dropped 0 bases and J dropped 6 bases, with 12 bases sitting between them. The DNA of the CDR3 is TGTGCCAGCAGCTTGGTTCAGGGGCCCCATGGCTACACCTTC. Its translation is CASSLVQGPHGYTF.

The V gene is TRBV4-2, the J gene TRBJ2-3, with 10 bases aligning to TRBD1. V lost 6 bases, J lost 2 bases, and 8 bases stayed unmatched. The V gene's germline CDR1 is LGHNA and CDR2 YNFKEQ. The CDR3 consists of 16 residues. The CDR3 bases are TGTGCCAGCAGTTCGAGGACAGGGGGATTCACAGATACGCAGTATTTT. Translating it yields CASSSRTGGFTDTQYF.

This clone was observed a handful of times. J is TRBJ1-2 and V is TRBV5-1; D not certain. V dropped 1 base and J dropped 3 bases, with 13 bases sitting between them. This CDR3 region has 15 residues. Germline CDR1 SGHRS, CDR2 YFSETQ. CDR3 protein: CASSLSPRGDYGYTF. The CDR3 DNA reads TGCGCCAGCAGCTTGTCTCCCAGAGGAGACTATGGCTACACCTTC. The variable domain in full, completed from reference TRBV5-1 and TRBJ1-2, reads KAGVTQTPRYLIKTRGQQVTLSCSPISGHRSVSWYQQTPGQGLQFLFEYFSETQRNKGNFPGRFSGRQFSNSRSEMNVSTLELGDSALYLCASSLSPRGDYGYTFGSGTRLTVV.

V usage is TRBV7-9 and J usage is TRBJ1-5; 7 bases match TRBD1. CDR1 is SEHNR, CDR2 FQNEAQ, per germline (reference sequence). Unmatched junction bases numbered 4, after V lost 5 bases and J lost 0 bases. CDR3 length: 15 residues. CDR3 amino acids: CASSAGDSSNQPQHF. The CDR3 bases are TGTGCCAGCAGCGCTGGGGACAGTAGCAATCAGCCCCAGCATTTT.

A few counts support this clone. The CDR3 sequence: CASSFTGLAGGSTYEQYV. The DNA of the CDR3 is TGTGCCAGCAGTTTCACGGGACTAGCGGGAGGGTCTACCTACGAGCAGTACGTC. The chain carries TRBV27 and TRBJ2-7; 16 bases fit TRBD2. CDR3 length: 18 amino acids. The germline V gene encodes CDR1 MNHEY and CDR2 SMNVEV (reference sequence). Trimming removed 3 bases from V and 2 bases from J; junction bases left unmatched: 7.

This clone was counted between two and nine times. This chain joins TRBV4-3 and TRBJ1-2, with 7 bases identical to TRBD1. Germline V gene data show CDR1 as LGHNA and CDR2 as YSLEER. The trim removed 1 base at V and 4 bases at J, leaving 9 bases unmatched. The CDR3 has 16 residues. The chain's CDR3 is CASSQAVRQGFYGYTF. The CDR3 nucleotides are TGCGCCAGCAGCCAAGCCGTAAGACAGGGCTTCTATGGCTACACCTTC.